Shown below are 23 T cell receptor beta chains from a single sample sequenced in a study of identical twins. MiXCR was run by TCRdb on the 5' RACE reads, yielding one entry per CDR3 protein. The sample contains fewer than 250,000 distinct CDR3 sequences, over 8% of which appear only once. The sequencing input was memory (CD45RO+) T cells sorted from blood. These receptors came from a woman aged 18-29 years in good health.

This clonotype has just a few counts. The chain carries TRBV5-1 and TRBJ2-3, with TRBD2 matching over 7 bases. The CDR3 spans 16 residues. CDR1 SGHRS and CDR2 YFSETQ come from the germline V gene. The J segment lost 2 bases and the V segment lost 5 bases, leaving 11 bases of the junction unmatched. The CDR3 protein is CASRGRDGVSTDTQYF. CDR3 coding DNA: TGCGCCAGCAGGGGGAGGGACGGAGTTTCCACAGATACGCAGTATTTT.

The rearrangement uses TRBV3-1 and TRBJ2-1; weak D call: TRBD2 (5 bases). From germline, CDR1 is LGHDT and CDR2 YNNKEL (reference sequence). This CDR3 has 13 residues. Trimming took 2 bases from V and 8 from J, leaving 10 bases between them. The CDR3 region has the DNA TGTGCCAGCAGCCAATTCCTAGCTCATGAGCAGTTCTTC. This gives the protein CASSQFLAHEQFF.

This clonotype was counted between two and nine times. CDR3 sequence: CASRKGGGQYNSPLHF. CDR3 in DNA: TGTGCCAGCCGCAAGGGGGGGGGACAGTATAATTCACCCCTCCACTTT. J is TRBJ1-6 and V is TRBV11-2; 7 bases match TRBD1. Germline values: CDR1 SGHAT, CDR2 FQNNGV. There are 16 residues in the CDR3. The trim removed 8 bases at V and 4 bases at J, leaving 11 bases unmatched.

Many counts were recorded for this clonotype. The chain recombines TRBV5-1 with TRBJ2-1, with 11 bases fitting TRBD2. CDR3 length equals 16 residues. The V gene's germline CDR1 is SGHRS and CDR2 YFSETQ. Losses at the gene ends were 0 bases for V and 9 bases for J; bases not matched to a gene: 8. The CDR3 here is CASSLGRLAGGSEQFF. CDR3 DNA sequence: TGCGCCAGCAGCTTGGGCCGGCTAGCGGGAGGTAGTGAGCAGTTCTTC.

The sample holds many counts of this clonotype. V and J are TRBV12-3 or TRBV12-4 and TRBJ1-5, with D unclear. V shed 4 bases and J shed 0 bases, with 7 bases lying between them. The CDR3 contains 14 residues. Here the CDR3 reads CASSWTYSNQPQHF. CDR3 nucleotides: TGTGCCAGCAGTTGGACTTATAGCAATCAGCCCCAGCATTTT.

CDR3 sequence (DNA): TGCAGCGCCGACCCCGCAGGAGGGGAGACCCAGTACTTC. Its protein is CSADPAGGETQYF. The chain links TRBV29-1 to TRBJ2-5, with a possible D match to TRBD2 (6 bases). CDR3 size: 13 residues. Trimming removed 7 bases at V and 5 bases at J, with 17 bases between. Germline loops: CDR1 SQVTM, CDR2 ANQGSEA.

V and J are TRBV5-1 and TRBJ1-4; the D is unclear. Trimming took off 0 bases at V and 8 bases at J, with 8 bases between the two ends. Looked up from germline, CDR1 is SGHRS and CDR2 is YFSETQ. The CDR3 is 13 residues long. CDR3 residues: CASSLGAAEKLFF. CDR3 DNA sequence: TGCGCCAGCAGCTTGGGTGCAGCCGAAAAACTGTTTTTT.

This clonotype was found many times. The chain links TRBV3-1 to TRBJ1-1, with D hard to call. The CDR3 runs to 11 residues. V was cut by 6 bases and J by 1 base, with 3 bases left in between. Germline CDR1 and CDR2: LGHDT and YNNKEL (reference sequence). CDR3 nucleotide sequence: TGTGCCAGCAGGGGGAACACTGAAGCTTTCTTT. Encoded protein: CASRGNTEAFF. The complete variable domain, with remaining parts taken from reference TRBV3-1 and TRBJ1-1, reads DTAVSQTPKYLVTQMGNDKSIKCEQNLGHDTMYWYKQDSKKFLKIMFSYNNKELIINETVPNRFSPKSPDKAHLNLHINSLELGDSAVYFCASRGNTEAFFGQGTRLTVV.

This clonotype has ten or more counts. This chain joins TRBV12-3 or TRBV12-4 and TRBJ2-5; D is tentatively TRBD1 or TRBD2 (7 bases each). The CDR3 spans 13 residues. Trimming shortened V by 7 bases and J by 6 bases, and 15 bases separated the two germline ends. CDR3: CASNLQGGQTQYF. The CDR3 nucleotides read TGTGCCAGCAACCTTCAGGGGGGGCAGACCCAGTACTTC.

This clonotype was counted many times. The chain joins TRBV5-1 to TRBJ1-4; 7 nucleotides agree with TRBD1. Germline V gene sequence: CDR1 SGHRS, CDR2 YFSETQ. The V and J ends lost 5 bases and 8 bases, in that order; junction bases with no gene match: 6. The CDR3 spans 13 residues. The CDR3 sequence is CASRITGDEKLFF. As DNA, the CDR3 is TGCGCCAGCAGAATCACAGGGGACGAAAAACTGTTTTTT.

This clonotype was seen a few times. The rearrangement joins TRBV20-1 to TRBJ1-1, with 7 bases lining up with TRBD1. Germline loops: CDR1 DFQATT, CDR2 SNEGSKA (reference sequence). This CDR3 comprises 13 residues. The CDR3 protein is CRIIRQGNTEAFF. The CDR3 DNA reads TGCAGGATTATTAGACAGGGGAACACTGAAGCTTTCTTT.

This clonotype showed up many times. This chain connects TRBV2 to TRBJ1-1; D remains unclear. The CDR3 is made up of 13 amino acids. Germline V lookup: CDR1 SNHLY, CDR2 FYNNEI. V dropped 1 base and J dropped 5 bases, with 8 bases sitting between them. CDR3 DNA: TGTGCCAGCAGTGAAGGCCGACGAACTGAAGCTTTCTTT. Translation: CASSEGRRTEAFF.

This clonotype appeared a few times. The chain is built from TRBV18 and TRBJ2-2; D may match TRBD1 or TRBD2 (6 bases each). CDR3 length: 17 amino acids. Germline CDR1 and CDR2: KGHSH and LQKENI. The ends were cut back, 4 bases at V and 7 bases at J, with 22 bases in the middle. In DNA form, the CDR3 reads TGTGCCAGCTCACTGCAGCTGGGGGGCCAGCCAGGCGGGGAGCTGTTTTTT. Its protein product is CASSLQLGGQPGGELFF.

V usage is TRBV9 and J usage is TRBJ2-1, with a weak D call TRBD2 (7 bases). Germline assignment: CDR1 SGDLS and CDR2 YYNGEE. The CDR3 totals 15 residues. The ends were cut back, 1 base at V and 10 bases at J, with 18 bases in the middle. CDR3 DNA: TGTGCCAGCAGCGTAAATCCGGGGGGCCCTGGAGAGCAGTTCTTC. Amino acid sequence: CASSVNPGGPGEQFF.

This clonotype was recorded a few times. The chain links TRBV20-1 to TRBJ1-1; no definite D call. The V gene lost 6 bases and the J gene lost 4 bases, with 18 bases spanning the gap. Germline assignment: CDR1 DFQATT and CDR2 SNEGSKA (reference sequence). This CDR3 is built from 14 residues. CDR3 nucleotide sequence: TGCAGTGCGCTCTCGACTTACAGTGGCACTGAAGCTTTCTTT. This encodes CSALSTYSGTEAFF.

This rearrangement joins TRBV7-6 to TRBJ2-2; no firm D call. The CDR3 covers 18 residues. The germline V gene has CDR1 SGHVS and CDR2 FNYEAQ. V was trimmed by 3 bases and J by 0 bases, leaving 17 bases between them. Here the CDR3 DNA reads TGTGCCAGCAGCTTTGTTTCCGTGGGCCCCTCGAACACCGGGGAGCTGTTTTTT. This codes for CASSFVSVGPSNTGELFF.

A few counts support this clonotype. The chain couples TRBV7-9 to TRBJ2-1; TRBD2 is a possible D gene (6 bases). The CDR3 loop spans 12 amino acids. V gave up 8 bases and J gave up 4 bases, with 9 bases separating them. Per the germline V gene, CDR1 is SEHNR and CDR2 is FQNEAQ (reference sequence). CDR3 amino acids: CASGGLYNEQFF. The CDR3 nucleotides read TGTGCCAGCGGAGGGTTATACAATGAGCAGTTCTTC.

This clonotype was picked up a small number of times. The J gene is TRBJ2-3, the V gene TRBV5-1, with D possibly TRBD1 on 6 matching bases. The germline V and J ends were trimmed by 4 bases and 4 bases, with 16 bases remaining between them. The CDR3 runs 15 residues. Germline V gene sequence: CDR1 SGHRS, CDR2 YFSETQ. CDR3 nucleotides: TGCGCCAGCAGCATACCGACAGGTTTCTCAGATACGCAGTATTTT. Amino acids: CASSIPTGFSDTQYF.

In nucleotides, the CDR3 is TGCAGTGCTAGAGATGCGACTAGAACGCGTGACAATGAGCAGTTCTTC. Amino acid sequence: CSARDATRTRDNEQFF. The V and J genes are TRBV20-1 and TRBJ2-1, with a possible D match to TRBD2 (6 bases). Trimming pared 0 bases from V and 5 bases from J, leaving 17 bases between. From germline, CDR1 is DFQATT and CDR2 SNEGSKA (reference sequence). The CDR3 length is 16 residues.

This clonotype occurred many times. The genes are TRBV6-1 and TRBJ2-7; D may be TRBD2 (6 bases). Looked up from germline, CDR1 is MNHNS and CDR2 is SASEGT. The CDR3 is made up of 12 amino acids. V lost 4 bases and J 4 bases, leaving 8 bases between the germline ends. The CDR3 spells CASSVGGYEQYF. The CDR3 DNA follows: TGTGCCAGCAGTGTTGGAGGGTACGAGCAGTACTTC.

This clonotype was observed a few times. The chain combines TRBV10-2 with TRBJ1-2; TRBD1 agrees at 7 bases. The J segment lost 0 bases and the V segment lost 2 bases, leaving 6 bases of the junction unmatched. CDR1 WSHSY and CDR2 SAAADI come from the germline V gene. The CDR3 is made up of 16 amino acids. The CDR3 loop is CASSEMTGPANYGYTF. The CDR3 coding sequence is TGCGCCAGCAGTGAGATGACAGGGCCAGCTAACTATGGCTACACCTTC.

This chain connects TRBV5-1 to TRBJ2-5; D ambiguous. Trimming cost V 1 base and J 4 bases, with 11 bases left between them. In germline, CDR1 is SGHRS, CDR2 YFSETQ. The CDR3 runs 14 residues. The CDR3 is CASSLWGTGETQYF. The CDR3 coding sequence is TGCGCCAGCAGCTTGTGGGGAACGGGAGAGACCCAGTACTTC.

V gene TRBV5-4 combines with J gene TRBJ2-6; possible D gene TRBD1, 6 bases. This CDR3 contains 15 residues. Germline V gene data show CDR1 as SGHNT and CDR2 as YYREEE (reference sequence). The ends were cut back, 3 bases at V and 2 bases at J, with 9 bases in the middle. The CDR3, as DNA: TGTGCCAGCAGCTCTTCAGGGGCTGGGGCCAACGTCCTGACTTTC. This encodes CASSSSGAGANVLTF.